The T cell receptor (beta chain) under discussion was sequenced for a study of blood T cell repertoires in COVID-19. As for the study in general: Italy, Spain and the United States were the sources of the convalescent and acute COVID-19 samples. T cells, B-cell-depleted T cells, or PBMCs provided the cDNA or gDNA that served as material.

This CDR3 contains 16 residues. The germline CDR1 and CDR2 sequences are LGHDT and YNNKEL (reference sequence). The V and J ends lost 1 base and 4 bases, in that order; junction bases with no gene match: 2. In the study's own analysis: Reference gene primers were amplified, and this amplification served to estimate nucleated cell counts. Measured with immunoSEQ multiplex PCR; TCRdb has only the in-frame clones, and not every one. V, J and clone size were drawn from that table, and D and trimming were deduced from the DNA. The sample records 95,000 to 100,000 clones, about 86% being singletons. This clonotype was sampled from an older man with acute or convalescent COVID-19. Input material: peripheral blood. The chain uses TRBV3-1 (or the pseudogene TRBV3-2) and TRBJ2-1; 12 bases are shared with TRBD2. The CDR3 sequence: CASSQASGGGYNEQFF. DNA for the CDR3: TGTGCCAGCAGCCAAGCTAGCGGGGGGGGATACAATGAGCAGTTCTTC.